This T cell receptor beta chain was obtained from a study of shared clonotypes between healthy human individuals (dated by TCRdb to between 2020 and 2021). About the investigation overall: Three men and two women, aged 18 to 49 years, made up the cohort. Leukapheresis yielded between about 0.9 and 9 billion PBMCs per donor. For each donor, CD4 naive and CD4 memory were each given three plates, CD8 naive was given two plates, and CD8 memory was given one plate. To increase sequencing depth and limit assay-specific biases, different laboratories used diverse techniques to prepare libraries and sequence TCR repertoires. The study deeply sequenced blood TCR repertoires of several healthy adults to estimate repertoire size and the extent of clonotype sharing between individuals. Summary of the overall study and its limitations: Sampling was restricted to blood, and TCR repertoires in tissue are likely to differ from TCR repertoires in blood. Naive subsets generally had larger estimated clonotype richness than memory subsets did. Based on pairwise subsampling, the degree of clonotype sharing among donors was expected to be affected by sequencing depth. Compared with non-shared clonotypes, clonotypes shared by all four sorted-subset donors had higher generation probabilities. When a handful of donors were compared, the shared fraction of clonotypes was about 5.5% for naive CD4, roughly 3.4% for naive CD8, 2.3% for memory CD4, and approximately 0.4% for memory CD8. The small number of donors limited the genetic and exposure-history diversity represented. Incomplete sequencing was indicated by rarefaction of sorted-subset datasets, despite the large sequencing depth.

Healthy HIV-negative adults with no recently reported acute infections or vaccinations were included as donors. Only Caucasian adults living in Nashville, Tennessee, USA were represented among the donors. CD4+ T cells were enriched by magnetic negative selection; naive cells were then positively selected on CD45RA, and the negative fraction formed the memory subset. Blood was obtained by leukapheresis, after which PBMCs were separated by Ficoll-Histopaque density gradient centrifugation and cryopreserved in liquid nitrogen vapor phase. Analytical flow cytometry was used to check the purity and quantity of every magnetically sorted T cell population. Genomic DNA was isolated from each sorted fraction and quantified by UV absorbance on a Nanodrop 2000c. In its sample, this clone was seen once. Its antigen target is currently unknown. Per-base quality was not reported, and no clone a single base away is much larger than it.

Germline trimming amounts to 3 bases on V and 3 bases on J, with 9 as the count of junction bases outside the gene matches. CDR1 and CDR2 are drawn from the germline V gene: MDHEN, SYDVKM. Including cysteine and phenylalanine, the CDR3 has 16 amino acids. Only the CDR3 DNA is retained, 48 bases long and in frame from the first base. Using the deep immunoSEQ assay, TCR CDR3 regions were amplified from genomic DNA by multiplex PCR. Genomic DNA extracted from each cell subset was distributed evenly over all wells of several immunoSEQ 96-well plates, and each plate served as one replicate. For sorted subsets, 200 to 250 ng of genomic DNA, equivalent to roughly 33,000 T cell genomes, went into each replicate PCR. Purified libraries were quantified with a Qubit 3.0 fluorometer, sized on a Bioanalyzer 2100, and re-quantified with the KAPA Library Quantification kit. Every immunoSEQ 96-well plate was sequenced on a dedicated single-read 150-cycle Illumina NextSeq 550 flow cell. The authors processed their data as follows. Because only junctional sequences without quality scores were contained in the immunoSEQ output, filtering matching that applied to full-length reads could not be performed. To assign V/J genes and CDR3, sequences were annotated using PyIR, a Python wrapper for IgBLAST v1.9, with IMGT germline references. Reads with weak V/J assignments (E-value above 1e-6), missing CDR3, stop codons, out-of-frame junctions, or ambiguous translated residues were removed. V3J clonotypes were defined as sequences sharing the same inferred V gene, J gene, and CDR3 amino acid sequence. Percentage overlap between repertoires was calculated by dividing the number of shared unique clonotypes by the size of the smaller repertoire. RTK rarefaction, the Chao1 estimator, and Recon v2.1 estimates of unobserved clonotypes were used to assess repertoire richness. Generation probabilities were computed with OLGA for all TCRbeta clonotypes obtained by the gDNA method from several donors. TCRdb took over this immuneACCESS table, retaining in-frame rearrangements with V and J assigned. Such tables are incomplete; in checked studies, under half of the missing clones stem from an unresolved V gene, and the remainder is unexplained. That table gives V, J and clone size, and the DNA gave D and trimming. Counted in this sample were around 1,000,000 clones; roughly 77% of them appeared once. Approximately 0.95% of the sample goes to the ten largest clones.

Sample: memory CD4+ T cells from PBMCs. The cell subset or site label for this specimen denotes: CD45RA-negative fraction. The source is a man younger than 30 in good health. Some clones in this sample may be carry-over from other donors' samples. The chain joins TRBV28 to TRBJ2-3, with 7 bases aligning to TRBD2. The sequenced DNA: TGTGCCAGCAGTTTTCCGGCGGGAGCCGGGACAGATACGCAGTATTTT. Translated, this is CASSFPAGAGTDTQYF.